This record concerns one T cell receptor (beta chain) sequence. The treatment was: some 19 received Ad26.COV2.S at low or high dose, single or two shots; about 5 received placebo; per-sample allocation not given. Following the first vaccine or placebo injection, samples were taken on day 63. Vaccination used an Ad26 vector expressing Wuhan-strain SARS-CoV-2 spike. The data are from a study of Ad26.COV2.S vaccination and SARS-CoV-2 variants. About the study: Participants got Ad26.COV2.S intramuscularly, once or twice 56 days apart.

The table came from immunoSEQ multiplex PCR; TCRdb's copy has only in-frame clones and leaves some out. The sample comprises 350,000 to 450,000 clones, approximately 83% of which are singletons, and around 7.4% rests with the top ten. CDR1 and CDR2 from the germline V gene are SGHRS and YFSETQ. This CDR3 region has 15 residues. Trimming cost V 4 bases and J 1 base, with 9 bases left between them. Sequences were derived from peripheral blood, sampled in a trial of Ad26.COV2.S vaccine versus placebo. This clonotype was sampled from a person between 18 and 65 years old who received the Ad26.COV2.S COVID-19 vaccine or a placebo. J is TRBJ2-6 and V is TRBV5-1; D is possibly TRBD1 or TRBD2 (5 bases each). This CDR3 is CASSGDRSGANVLTF. For the CDR3, the DNA is TGCGCCAGCAGCGGGGACCGGTCTGGGGCCAACGTCCTGACTTTC.